This T cell receptor (beta chain) was identified during a study of T cell responses to AZD1222 COVID-19 vaccine. Repertoires were generated with immunoSEQ multiplex PCR, while TCRdb's copy carries only in-frame clones and drops some. The sample has some 8,000 clones; 70% to 90% are singletons. CDR3 length: 12 residues. Germline V gene sequence: CDR1 SGHTA, CDR2 FQGNSA. Between the trimmed V and J ends, which lost 5 bases and 7 bases, there was a span of 11 bases. This chain uses TRBV7-2 with TRBJ1-2; the D is unclear. The receptor's source is an adult who received the AZD1222 COVID-19 vaccine. The sequenced sample was peripheral blood, obtained 28 days after the second AZD1222 dose. The CDR3 region has the DNA TGTGCCAGCAGCCCCCAGAGATTTGGCTACACCTTC. The encoded protein is CASSPQRFGYTF.